This entry is about one TCR beta chain. Its antigen is currently unknown. Vbeta (60) and Jbeta (13) primers were used in the PCR. Sequencing was performed with immunoSEQ multiplex PCR; in TCRdb, only in-frame clones are kept and a portion is missing. The sample comprises approximately 150,000 clones, 77% of which are singletons, and roughly 2.8% rests with the top ten. These data are taken from a study of cytomegalovirus exposure and HLA in healthy donors. Turning to the study itself: In an earlier analysis, 90 million to 120 million unique TCR beta sequences were found from 150 million to 200 million T cells. General study results and limits: A few of the chains that were CMV-associated were confirmed in vitro to be specific for CMV antigens.

The source material was PBMCs. The clonotype originates from a woman aged 40 to 49 in good health and CMV-seropositive.

CDR3 nucleotides: TGTGCCAGTAGTATGGGCAGCCCTTACAATGAGCAGTTCTTC. Translation: CASSMGSPYNEQFF. This chain links TRBV19 with TRBJ2-1; no definite D call. V lost 3 bases and J lost 4, with 10 bases in between. The CDR3 has 14 amino acids. Per germline, CDR1 LNHDA and CDR2 SQIVND (reference sequence).